The rows below give T cell receptor beta chains drawn from one sample of a study of Graves' ophthalmopathy and Graves' hyperthyroidism. TCRdb processed the multiplex PCR reads anew with MiXCR; each CDR3 protein has one entry. The sample yields 620,000 or so distinct CDR3 sequences, 20% to 25% seen once. What was sequenced was peripheral blood. These receptor sequences come from a woman between 18 and 29 years old with stable Graves' hyperthyroidism. Some clones in this sample may be carry-over from other donors' samples. Each CDR3 is given with its conserved first and last residue. The order of the fields is J gene, V gene, CDR3 protein.

>TRBJ2-5|TRBV20-1
CSARVSTRALGETQYF
>TRBJ1-2|TRBV27
CASRAGGQDYGYTF
>TRBJ1-5|TRBV2
CASIGTAGNQPQHF
>TRBJ2-2|TRBV13
CASSTRQGEYTGELFF
>TRBJ2-7|TRBV20-1
CSATSSSGRAYEQYF
>TRBJ2-5|TRBV12-3/TRBV12-4
CASSATVQETQYF
>TRBJ2-5|TRBV12-3/TRBV12-4
CASSLSGAGETQYF
>TRBJ2-5|TRBV6-5
CASSYPGQGKETQYF
>TRBJ1-2|TRBV6-2/TRBV6-3
CASSYGTYGYTF
>TRBJ1-1|TRBV6-1
CASSEAVGGNTEAFF
>TRBJ2-5|TRBV7-9
CASSPHRGLAGESETQYF
>TRBJ2-7|TRBV7-2
CASSLAQAYDQYF
>TRBJ2-7|TRBV2
CASSDDRGEPYEQYF
>TRBJ1-2|TRBV12-3/TRBV12-4
CASSLGQKDGYTF
>TRBJ1-1|TRBV19
CASRHLTGGGTEAFF
>TRBJ1-2|TRBV7-2
CASSPRIGGYGYTF
>TRBJ2-7|TRBV7-9
CASSPREGQELYEQYF
>TRBJ1-1|TRBV6-1
CASSEEESGLGTEAFF
>TRBJ1-1|TRBV7-9
CASRVRSQNEAFF
>TRBJ2-7|TRBV18
CASSPDTGGNEQYF
>TRBJ1-2|TRBV11-2
CASSKSGGWDYGYTF
>TRBJ2-5|TRBV5-1
CASSNPHRGQETQYF
>TRBJ2-5|TRBV12-3/TRBV12-4
CASSLNGGPVETQYF
>TRBJ2-6|TRBV29-1
CSPRGQGTSGANVLTF
>TRBJ2-7|TRBV6-1
CASSKTSGGLGSSYEQYF
>TRBJ1-1|TRBV2
CASSEDHTEAFF
>TRBJ1-1|TRBV29-1
CSVGYRRNTEAFF
>TRBJ2-7|TRBV20-1
CSARGPGLAGAKGENEQYF
>TRBJ1-1|TRBV15
CATSRDQGMNTEAFF
>TRBJ2-5|TRBV12-3/TRBV12-4
CASSFGASRTQYF
>TRBJ2-7|TRBV20-1
CSPMPDSYEQYF
>TRBJ1-5|TRBV6-2/TRBV6-3
CASRSTGLRNQPQHF
>TRBJ2-5|TRBV4-2
CASSQEAAIQETQYF
>TRBJ1-2|TRBV4-1
CASSHPEGSRSGYTF
>TRBJ1-5|TRBV6-1
CASSGQGMGNQPQHF
>TRBJ2-7|TRBV12-3/TRBV12-4
CASSPGLPTIYEQYF
>TRBJ1-3|TRBV13
CASSPGGTGNTIYF
>TRBJ2-5|TRBV2
CASSGFSSIVETQYF
>TRBJ2-5|TRBV6-5
CASEPGLLQETQYF
>TRBJ2-3|TRBV14
CASSQVYQRFREGHTDTQYF
>TRBJ2-3|TRBV10-3
CAISDNPGRGGTDTQYF
>TRBJ2-1|TRBV27
CASSLSSGGGFRGDNEQFF
>TRBJ2-7|TRBV20-1
CSVGGGGPNEQYF
>TRBJ1-1|TRBV27
CASRSHGEGATEAFF
>TRBJ2-7|TRBV6-5
CASRLTRFYEQYF
>TRBJ2-2|TRBV6-2/TRBV6-3
CASIPGTRTGELFF
>TRBJ2-2|TRBV20-1
CSARETAGGVGELFF
>TRBJ2-7|TRBV20-1
CSAGYRSHEQYF